This T cell receptor (beta chain) is from a study of T cell responses to AZD1222 COVID-19 vaccine. Study at large: Pooling covered second doses at about 4 or about 12 weeks.

The CDR3 extends over 13 amino acids. Germline trimming cut 4 bases from V and 8 bases from J; bases unmatched to any gene: 4. Germline CDR1 and CDR2: LNHDA and SQIVND (reference sequence). Study-wide results and caveats: White British donors predominated, females outnumbered males, and clonal diversity was possibly underestimated.

Clones were sequenced by immunoSEQ multiplex PCR, and TCRdb holds only the in-frame ones, with some missing. The data show 95,000 to 100,000 clones, roughly nine tenths seen once. Concerning this clone: What it recognizes is unknown.

V usage is TRBV19 and J usage is TRBJ1-4, with TRBD1 matching over 7 bases. The sequencing here drew on peripheral blood, taken on day 0 of AZD1222 vaccination. The receptor comes from an adult in good health. CDR3 bases: TGTGCCAGTAGTACGGGACAGCTCGAAAAACTGTTTTTT. Translating gives CASSTGQLEKLFF.